The 2 T cell receptor beta chains listed next were all sequenced from one sample in a study of CD4 T cells in relation to SARS-CoV-2 and coronaviruses. TCRdb keeps only in-frame clones here, not all; method: immunoSEQ multiplex PCR. The data show around 32,000 clones, less than 85% seen once. CD4+ T cells from unexposed donors were obtained before the COVID-19 pandemic (2011-2018). CD4+ T cells were isolated from the cells after less than 13 days of culture. These receptors lack a known antigen. Sequencing input: CD4+ T cells from PBMCs, cultured in vitro. Receptors were obtained from a human donor in good health.

This chain connects TRBV11-2 to TRBJ2-2; D ambiguous. V was clipped by 2 bases and J by 2 bases, with 9 bases between them. From germline, CDR1 is SGHAT and CDR2 FQNNGV. The CDR3 has 15 amino acids. This CDR3 is CASSLLVANTGELFF. CDR3 DNA sequence: TGTGCCAGCAGCTTACTGGTTGCAAACACCGGGGAGCTGTTTTTT.

This clone appeared a few times. V gene TRBV7-2 combines with J gene TRBJ2-7; 8 bases are shared with TRBD2. J lost 6 bases, V lost 5 bases, and 9 bases had no gene match. This CDR3 is built from 14 residues. The germline CDR1 and CDR2 sequences are SGHTA and FQGNSA. For the CDR3, the DNA is TGTGCCAGCAGCCCTCCGGCGGGAGGTAGCGAGCAGTACTTC. Amino acid sequence: CASSPPAGGSEQYF.